This paragraph covers one T cell receptor beta chain sequence. Its antigen specificity is not known. Base qualities are not at hand, and no much larger clone is one base apart. The record originates from a study of blood T cell repertoires in COVID-19 (dated by TCRdb to 2020 to 2022). Broadly, across the study: The collaborator samples originated in the United States, Italy and Spain and spanned the acute and convalescent phases of COVID-19. The material from the prospective study consisted of cDNA or gDNA derived from T cells, B-cell-depleted T cells, or PBMCs. Subjects who had been exposed to COVID-19, were actively infected with it, or had recovered from it provided the deeply sampled blood TCRbeta repertoires that made up the dataset. A freely available public database, intended as a resource for researchers studying the immune response to SARS-CoV-2, is where the repertoires were released. The samples were drawn from the first 160 participants of the ongoing ImmuneRACE study and from 950 to 1,500 subjects provided by 6 global collaborators. The sample metadata nearly always contained a de-identified subject ID, COVID-19 status, age in years and sex. Where available, HLA class I and class II types were obtained from metadata supplied by the sample provider rather than from assay-based typing.

Each collaborating institution followed its own protocols to collect whole blood in K2EDTA tubes. For TCRbeta analysis, collaborator samples were shipped as frozen whole blood, as isolated PBMCs, or as DNA extracted from either sample type. Beyond this particular receptor, the publication reports: Clinical and demographic metadata were provided uncurated, with the amount varying by source and participant.

The immunoSEQ Assay, a bias-controlled multiplex PCR, was used to amplify TCRbeta CDR3 regions from genomic DNA. Turning to the authors' computational methods: The number of nucleated cells in each sample was estimated by amplification of reference gene primers within the assay. To quantify the absolute abundance of each unique TCRbeta CDR3 rearrangement, sequence reads were collapsed and filtered. For each sample, productive Simpson clonality was calculated as the square root of Simpson's diversity index over productive rearrangements. As stored in TCRdb, this immuneACCESS dataset retains in-frame rearrangements with V and J assigned. A fraction of the clones does not appear; measured against another copy, unresolved V genes explain less than half of the discrepancy, and the remainder lacks a known reason. V and J calls and clone size are those listed in that table; D and trimming were worked out from the DNA. The sample table shows tens of thousands of clones, and roughly 87% are seen once. In total, the top ten clones hold 4% to 5% of the sample.

Reading the germline V gene (reference sequence) gives CDR1 SGHKS and CDR2 YYEKEE. Here V drops 5 bases and J drops 1 base, and the junction holds 10 bases not matched to any gene. From cysteine to phenylalanine, the CDR3 is 16 amino acids long. Only the CDR3 portion is preserved as DNA: 48 bases, with reading frame beginning at the first base. The rearranged chain carries TRBV5-5 and TRBJ1-1, with TRBD1 identical over 8 junction bases. The specimen sequenced was peripheral blood. The source of this sequence is a woman between 45 and 60 years old with active COVID-19. The sequenced DNA: TGTGCCAGCAGTGGATCAGGGGGCGCAGGGAACACTGAAGCTTTCTTT. It encodes CASSGSGGAGNTEAFF.